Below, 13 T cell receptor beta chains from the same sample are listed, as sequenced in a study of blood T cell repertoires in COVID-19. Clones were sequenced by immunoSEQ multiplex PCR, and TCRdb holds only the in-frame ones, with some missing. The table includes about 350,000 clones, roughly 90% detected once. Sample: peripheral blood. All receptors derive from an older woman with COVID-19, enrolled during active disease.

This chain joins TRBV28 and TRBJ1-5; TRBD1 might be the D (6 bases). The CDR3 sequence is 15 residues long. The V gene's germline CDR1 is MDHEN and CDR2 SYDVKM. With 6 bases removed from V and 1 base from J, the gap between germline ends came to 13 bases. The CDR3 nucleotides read TGTGCCAGCAGCCCCCAGGGGATCAGCAATCAGCCCCAGCATTTT. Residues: CASSPQGISNQPQHF. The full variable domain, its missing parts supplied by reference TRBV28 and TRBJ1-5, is DVKVTQSSRYLVKRTGEKVFLECVQDMDHENMFWYRQDPGLGLRLIYFSYDVKMKEKGDIPEGYSVSREKKERFSLILESASTNQTSMYLCASSPQGISNQPQHFGDGTRLSIL.

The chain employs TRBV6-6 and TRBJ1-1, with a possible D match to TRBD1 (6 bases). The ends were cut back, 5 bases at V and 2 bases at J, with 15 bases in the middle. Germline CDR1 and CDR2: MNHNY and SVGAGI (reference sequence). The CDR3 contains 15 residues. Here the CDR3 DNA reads TGTGCCAGCAGTCGAGGGGAGGGGGGAAACACTGAAGCTTTCTTT. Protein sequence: CASSRGEGGNTEAFF.

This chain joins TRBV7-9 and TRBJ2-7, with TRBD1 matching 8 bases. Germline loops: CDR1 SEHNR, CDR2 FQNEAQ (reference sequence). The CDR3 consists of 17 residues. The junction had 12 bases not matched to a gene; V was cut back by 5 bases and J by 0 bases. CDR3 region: CASSQTAGTGNSYEQYF. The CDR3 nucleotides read TGTGCCAGCAGCCAAACAGCCGGGACAGGAAACTCCTACGAGCAGTACTTC.

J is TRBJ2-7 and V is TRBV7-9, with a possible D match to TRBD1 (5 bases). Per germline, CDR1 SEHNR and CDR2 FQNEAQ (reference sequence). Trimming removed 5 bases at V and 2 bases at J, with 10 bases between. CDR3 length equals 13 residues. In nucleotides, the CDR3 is TGTGCCAGCAGCCCGGACATCCCCTACGAGCAGTACTTC. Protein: CASSPDIPYEQYF.

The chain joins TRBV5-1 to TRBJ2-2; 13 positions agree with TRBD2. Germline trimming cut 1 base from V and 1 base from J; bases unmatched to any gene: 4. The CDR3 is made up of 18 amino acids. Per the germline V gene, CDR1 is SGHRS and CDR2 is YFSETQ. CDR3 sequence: CASSLLRTSGRNTGELFF. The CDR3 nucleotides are TGCGCCAGCAGCTTGTTAAGGACTAGCGGGAGGAACACCGGGGAGCTGTTTTTT. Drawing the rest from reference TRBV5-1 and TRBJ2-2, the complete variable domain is KAGVTQTPRYLIKTRGQQVTLSCSPISGHRSVSWYQQTPGQGLQFLFEYFSETQRNKGNFPGRFSGRQFSNSRSEMNVSTLELGDSALYLCASSLLRTSGRNTGELFFGEGSRLTVL.

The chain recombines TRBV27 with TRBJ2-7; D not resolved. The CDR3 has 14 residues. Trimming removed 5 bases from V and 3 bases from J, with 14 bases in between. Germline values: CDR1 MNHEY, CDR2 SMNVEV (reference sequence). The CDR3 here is CASSRGRGIYEQYF. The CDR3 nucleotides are TGTGCCAGCAGTCGAGGCCGAGGTATCTACGAGCAGTACTTC.

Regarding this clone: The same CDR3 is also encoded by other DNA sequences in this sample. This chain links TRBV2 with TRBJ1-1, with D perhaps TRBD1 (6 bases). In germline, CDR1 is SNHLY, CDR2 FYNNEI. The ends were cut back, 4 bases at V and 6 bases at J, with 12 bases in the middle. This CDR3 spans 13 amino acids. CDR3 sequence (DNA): TGTGCCAGCAGTGTAACGGGGGGCTCTGAAGCTTTCTTT. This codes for CASSVTGGSEAFF.

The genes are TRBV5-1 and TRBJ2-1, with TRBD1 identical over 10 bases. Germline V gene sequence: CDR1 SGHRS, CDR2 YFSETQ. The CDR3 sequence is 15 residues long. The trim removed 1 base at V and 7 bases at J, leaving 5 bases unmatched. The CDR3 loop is CASSLNMGQGNEQFF. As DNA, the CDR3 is TGCGCCAGCAGCTTGAATATGGGACAGGGGAATGAGCAGTTCTTC. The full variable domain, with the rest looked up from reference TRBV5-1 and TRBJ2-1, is KAGVTQTPRYLIKTRGQQVTLSCSPISGHRSVSWYQQTPGQGLQFLFEYFSETQRNKGNFPGRFSGRQFSNSRSEMNVSTLELGDSALYLCASSLNMGQGNEQFFGPGTRLTVL.

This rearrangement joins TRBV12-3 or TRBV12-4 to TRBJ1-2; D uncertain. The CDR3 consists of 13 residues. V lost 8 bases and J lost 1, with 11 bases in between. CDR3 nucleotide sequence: TGTGCCAGCGGCCTACAGAGTAACTATGGCTACACCTTC. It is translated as CASGLQSNYGYTF.

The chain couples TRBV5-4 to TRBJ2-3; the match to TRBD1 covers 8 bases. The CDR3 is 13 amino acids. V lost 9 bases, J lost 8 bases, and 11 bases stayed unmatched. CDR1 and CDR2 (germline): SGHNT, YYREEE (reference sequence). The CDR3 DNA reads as TGTGCCACCCAGGACAGGGCCTCGCGTACGCAGTATTTT. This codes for CATQDRASRTQYF.

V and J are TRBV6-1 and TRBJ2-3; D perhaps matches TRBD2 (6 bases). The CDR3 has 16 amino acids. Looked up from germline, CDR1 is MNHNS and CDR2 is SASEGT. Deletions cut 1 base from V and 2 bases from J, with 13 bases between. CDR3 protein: CASSEERGYFTDTQYF. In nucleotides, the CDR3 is TGTGCCAGCAGTGAAGAACGGGGGTACTTCACAGATACGCAGTATTTT.

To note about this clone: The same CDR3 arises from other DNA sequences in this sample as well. DNA of the CDR3: TGTGCCATCAGTGAACGAGGGAACACTGAAGCTTTCTTT. This translates into CAISERGNTEAFF. The chain combines TRBV10-3 with TRBJ1-1; no firm D call. The CDR3 is made up of 13 amino acids. From germline, CDR1 is ENHRY and CDR2 SYGVKD. Trimming pared 3 bases from V and 1 base from J, leaving 6 bases between.

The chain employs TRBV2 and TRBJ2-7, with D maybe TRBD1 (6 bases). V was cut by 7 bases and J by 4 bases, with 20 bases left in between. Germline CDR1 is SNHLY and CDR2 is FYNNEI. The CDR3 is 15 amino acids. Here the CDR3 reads CASINPGQLQYEQYF. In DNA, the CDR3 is TGTGCCAGCATTAACCCCGGACAGCTGCAGTACGAGCAGTACTTC.